These T cell receptor beta chains were read from a single sample in a study of read filtering for tumor transcriptome and immune sequencing. MiXCR was run by TCRdb on the reads, yielding one entry per CDR3 protein. The table lists roughly 130,000 distinct CDR3 sequences, 10% to 15% of them singletons, with approximately 11% in the top ten. Sequencing input: a population of CD138-negative cells sorted from bone marrow. The receptor set was obtained from a donor at least 40 years old with multiple myeloma. CDR3s include the opening cysteine and the closing phenylalanine or tryptophan.

>TRBV20-1
CSAYPRGGETGTDTQYF
>TRBV28
CASSFLGGVIPTEAFF
>TRBV7-9
CASSFGGRTETQYF
>TRBV20-1
CSASRVGETQYF
>TRBV5-1
CASSLDGTLYYEQYF
>TRBV20-1
CSARETLYGYTF
>TRBV12-3/TRBV12-4
CASSLTRGGGETQHF
>TRBV6-2/TRBV6-3
CAGSYPSTGELFF
>TRBV20-1
CSATPVTSASYEQYF
>TRBV27
CASGTGPETQYF
>TRBV6-5
CASSYSKFSLMVSGELFF
>TRBV10-3
CAIGGLAGEDEQLF
>TRBV9
CASSVTGAQETQYF
>TRBV7-8
CASSHGLAGGPHEQFF
>TRBV12-3/TRBV12-4
CASSPRDRAEAFF
>TRBV7-2
CASSPVRLNTGELFF
>TRBV18
CASSPRPQGEGNQPQHF